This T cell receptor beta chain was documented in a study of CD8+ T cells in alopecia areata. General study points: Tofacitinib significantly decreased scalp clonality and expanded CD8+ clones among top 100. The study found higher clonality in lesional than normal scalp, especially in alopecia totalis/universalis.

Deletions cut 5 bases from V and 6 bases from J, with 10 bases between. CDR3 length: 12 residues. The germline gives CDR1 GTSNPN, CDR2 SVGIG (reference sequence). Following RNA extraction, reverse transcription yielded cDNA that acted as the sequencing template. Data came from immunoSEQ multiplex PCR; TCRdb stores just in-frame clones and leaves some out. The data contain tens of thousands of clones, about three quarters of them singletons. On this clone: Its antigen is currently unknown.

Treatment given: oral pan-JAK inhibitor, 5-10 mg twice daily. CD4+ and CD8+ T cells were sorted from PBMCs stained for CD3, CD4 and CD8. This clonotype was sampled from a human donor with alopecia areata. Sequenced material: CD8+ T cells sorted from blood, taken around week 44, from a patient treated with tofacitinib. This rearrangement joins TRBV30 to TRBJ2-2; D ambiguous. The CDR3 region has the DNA TGTGCCTGGGGAATCGGTGCCGGGGAGCTGTTTTTT. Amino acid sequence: CAWGIGAGELFF.